This TCR beta chain came from a study of spatial heterogeneity in lung cancer (dated by TCRdb to between 2017 and 2020). Background for the entire study: The donors were more than 60 patients from the lung TRACERx cohort who had early-stage, untreated non-small cell lung cancer. Follow-up PBMC samples were sequenced whenever available, and the median time to follow-up was about 23 months after resection. Beta-chain transcripts were consistently detected in greater numbers than alpha-chain transcripts, which likely reflects a higher abundance of beta-chain transcripts. In the raw uncorrected reads, each unique combination of TCR and UMI appeared on average more than ten times. In non-small cell lung cancer, the study quantitatively compared TCR alpha and beta repertoires across several tumor regions, matched nontumor lung, and blood. Nonsynonymous mutation counts, determined by whole-exome sequencing of tumor tissue, were related to features of the TCR repertoire. Both alpha and beta chains were TCR-sequenced in samples taken at surgery, namely 220 tumor regions, around 61 matched nontumor lung samples and some 53 PBMC samples. Results and caveats for the whole study, not just this receptor: Ubiquitous expanded tumor TCRs were found in blood more often at tumor resection than at routine follow-up. Additional single-cell paired TCR alpha and beta sequencing was considered necessary to confirm, at a functional level, the hypothesis that regional TCRs recognize regional mutations. Comparisons of baseline and follow-up blood repertoires included only approximately 15 patients.

Taken with the paper, the label for time point translates to: blood at routine non-recurrence follow-up after resection. TCR sequencing used whole RNA extracted from tumor and nontumor lung tissue, or from cryopreserved PBMC samples, without cell sorting. Only patients with enough RNA available from two or more tumor regions were chosen for TCR sequencing. This clonotype came up many times. The antigen this receptor binds is unknown. No base-level quality is on record; no much larger clone is a single base apart. Library method: 5' RACE. Sequencing relied on a NextSeq 500. The TCR library protocol attached a unique molecular identifier to each TCR cDNA molecule to allow correction of PCR and sequencing errors. The authors processed their data as follows. TCR identification, UMI-based error correction and CDR3 extraction were performed with Decombinator tools. TCRs above a frequency of 2 per 1,000, corresponding to the top 1% of the tumor frequency distribution, were defined as expanded. Each repertoire was subsampled 100 times to 5,000 TCRs, after which Renyi diversity was computed with the R vegan package. CDR3 similarity networks were constructed using string-kernel similarity of amino acid triplets, with links drawn between CDR3s whose pairwise similarity was above 0.82. TCRdb itself trimmed the public reads at Q25 with fastp, ran MiXCR and retained productive beta chains. Under each unique CDR3 protein, matching rows form one entry showing the most common genes and DNA. The V and J calls reflect TCRdb's pipeline rather than the authors' work. This sample lists tens of thousands of distinct CDR3 sequences; 5% to 6.5% were detected once. More than 20% of the sample comes from the top ten.

V loses 4 bases at its end and J loses 3 bases; junction bases beyond the gene matches: 8. The germline V gene encodes CDR1 SQVTM and CDR2 ANQGSEA. The CDR3 sequence holds 14 residues, the cysteine and phenylalanine included. The DNA shown is the 42-base CDR3, in frame from base 1. This sequence originates from a male donor with early-stage non-small cell lung cancer. This specimen was PBMCs, taken at follow-up. Here the chain combines TRBV29-1 and TRBJ1-1; 7 bases in the junction line up with TRBD1. The sequenced DNA is TGCAGCGTTGGGGTACAGGGGCCCTACACTGAAGCTTTCTTT. It translates as CSVGVQGPYTEAFF.